This section outlines one T cell receptor (beta chain) sequence together with its context. Authors' data handling: Counts of nucleated cells, estimated from reference gene primer amplification, were obtained. Profiling relied on immunoSEQ multiplex PCR, and the TCRdb table lists in-frame clones only, not all of them. Clonal size and the V and J genes are those of that table, whereas D and trimming came from the DNA. The top ten hold 7.2% of the sample, which has around 300,000 clones, 75% to 85% seen once. The data stem from a study of blood T cell repertoires in COVID-19. Study-level background: The United States, Italy and Spain were the sources of the acute and convalescent COVID-19 samples. T cells, B-cell-depleted T cells, or PBMCs provided the cDNA or gDNA that served as material.

Trimming cost V 3 bases and J 9 bases, with 9 bases left between them. This CDR3 has 11 residues. CDR1 is DFQATT, CDR2 SNEGSKA, per germline (reference sequence). V is TRBV20-1 and J is TRBJ2-1; D is perhaps TRBD1 (6 bases). The sequence was obtained from a human donor in a cohort sampled during active COVID-19. The sequenced sample consisted of peripheral blood. The CDR3 spells CSARGAREQFF. The CDR3 coding sequence is TGCAGTGCTAGGGGGGCCCGTGAGCAGTTCTTC.